This TCR beta chain was documented in a study of control samples from healthy donors and cancer patients. Profiled with immunoSEQ multiplex PCR; TCRdb holds only in-frame clones, not every one. The sample includes around 57,000 clones, 80% to 95% of them seen just once. The V gene's germline CDR1 is MNHEY and CDR2 SVGEGT. V lost 5 bases and J lost 5, with 6 bases in between. This CDR3 is built from 11 residues. This chain joins TRBV6-2 or TRBV6-3 and TRBJ1-1; D not certain. The sequenced sample was PBMCs. The receptor comes from a man younger than 40 with colorectal cancer. The CDR3 here is CASSQRTEAFF. The CDR3 nucleotides read TGTGCCAGCAGTCAGAGAACTGAAGCTTTCTTT.